The following is a T cell receptor (beta chain) sequence with its context. What it binds is unknown. The junction had 10 bases not matched to a gene; V was cut back by 8 bases and J by 9 bases. Germline CDR1 reads SQVTM; CDR2 reads ANQGSEA. The CDR3 covers 15 residues. The data originate from a study of Graves' ophthalmopathy and Graves' hyperthyroidism. General observations from the study: The blood repertoire also included most expanded thyroid clonotypes above 0.001 frequency. A model built from 13 signatures distinguished ophthalmopathy from stable hyperthyroidism with approximately 88% sensitivity and less than 83% specificity. This model predicted ophthalmopathy progression (sensitivity roughly 70%, specificity roughly 72%).

Amplified material comprised TCR beta CDR3 regions derived from RNA transcripts. The first round was an RT-PCR with HTBI primers, and the second round was a multiplex PCR. A single record per CDR3 protein comes from TCRdb applying MiXCR to the multiplex PCR reads. This table has more than 1,000,000 distinct CDR3 sequences, about two fifths appearing once. Enrolled hyperthyroidism patients had a new diagnosis, a duration under 2 months, and an age of 18 to 65. The sequence was collected from an adult man with Graves' hyperthyroidism. The J gene is TRBJ2-1, the V gene TRBV29-1, with 16 bases lining up with TRBD2. Sequenced: peripheral blood or thyroid tissue (not recorded which). This CDR3 is CSLWGLAGGLGEQFF. The CDR3 DNA reads TGCAGCCTGTGGGGACTAGCGGGGGGGCTTGGTGAGCAGTTCTTC.